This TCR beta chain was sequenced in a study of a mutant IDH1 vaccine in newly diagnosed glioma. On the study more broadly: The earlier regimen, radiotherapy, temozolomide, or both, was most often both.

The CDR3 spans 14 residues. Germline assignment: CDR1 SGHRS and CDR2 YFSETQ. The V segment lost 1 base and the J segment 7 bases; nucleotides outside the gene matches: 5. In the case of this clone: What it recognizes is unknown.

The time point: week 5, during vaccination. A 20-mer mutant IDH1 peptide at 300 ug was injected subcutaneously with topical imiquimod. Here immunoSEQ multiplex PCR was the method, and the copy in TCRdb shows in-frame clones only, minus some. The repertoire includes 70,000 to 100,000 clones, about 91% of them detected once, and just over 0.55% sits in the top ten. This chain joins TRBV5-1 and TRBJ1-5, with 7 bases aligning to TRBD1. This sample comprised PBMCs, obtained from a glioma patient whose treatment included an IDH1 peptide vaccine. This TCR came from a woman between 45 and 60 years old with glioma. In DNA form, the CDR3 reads TGCGCCAGCAGCTTGTCTGACAGGGACCAGCCCCAGCATTTT. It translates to CASSLSDRDQPQHF.